The 5 T cell receptor beta chains given below trace back to one sample, sequenced in a study of blood T cells in healthy people across ages. The authors ran a second PCR of about 6 to 12 cycles using a sample-barcoded 5' primer and a J-beta primer mix. TCRdb reprocessed the 5' RACE reads via MiXCR and lists one record per CDR3 protein. The data show fewer than 800,000 distinct CDR3 sequences, roughly 21% seen once. Specimen: blood. The receptors derive from a man in his sixties or seventies in good health.

The sample holds a few counts of this clonotype. For the CDR3, the DNA is TGCAGTGCTAGAAGGGGCAGCGGCGCCTACAATGAGCAGTTCTTC. It is translated as CSARRGSGAYNEQFF. The rearrangement joins TRBV20-1 to TRBJ2-1, with D perhaps given as TRBD1 or TRBD2 (5 bases each). This CDR3 has 15 amino acids. V was clipped by 2 bases and J by 2 bases, with 13 bases between them. Germline V gene lookup returns CDR1 DFQATT and CDR2 SNEGSKA (reference sequence).

The sample holds a few counts of this clonotype. The chain recombines TRBV14 with TRBJ1-5; D unresolved. Trimming removed 1 base from V and 0 bases from J, with 4 bases in between. In germline, CDR1 is SGHDN, CDR2 FVKESK. This CDR3 spans 14 amino acids. The CDR3 is CASSQVGSNQPQHF. The CDR3 DNA reads as TGTGCCAGCAGCCAAGTCGGTAGCAATCAGCCCCAGCATTTT.

As for this clonotype: A much larger clonotype is one base distant, so this may be a read error. V usage is TRBV11-2 and J usage is TRBJ2-5; tentatively, D is TRBD2 (5 bases). The CDR3 length is 15 residues. Germline loops: CDR1 SGHAT, CDR2 FQNNGV. CDR3 region: CASSLTGFGRETPYF. The CDR3 DNA follows: TGTGCCAGCAGCTTAACCGGCTTTGGAAGGGAGACCCCGTACTTC.

This clonotype was counted a few times. The rearrangement links TRBV3-1 to TRBJ2-7; 9 bases match TRBD1. The CDR3 spans 14 residues. The germline CDR1 and CDR2 sequences are LGHDT and YNNKEL (reference sequence). V shed 1 base, J shed 5 bases, and the junction held 3 bases outside the gene matches. The CDR3 coding sequence is TGTGCCAGCAGCCAAGTTACAGGGGGCCACGAGCAGTACTTC. Its protein product is CASSQVTGGHEQYF.

This clonotype showed up many times. The gene calls are TRBV7-3 and TRBJ2-1; 7 nucleotides align to TRBD2. The V gene's germline CDR1 is SGHTA and CDR2 FQGTGA. The CDR3 is 16 residues long. V was pared by 3 bases and J by 3 bases, with 8 bases of the junction left unmatched. CDR3 residues: CASSFLTGGGYNEQFF. The CDR3 DNA reads as TGTGCCAGCAGCTTTTTGACGGGAGGAGGCTACAATGAGCAGTTCTTC.